This TCR beta chain was identified in a study of early T cells in non-severe SARS-CoV-2 infection. Individual cDNA molecules were tagged with unique molecular identifiers, the study reported. TCRdb independently ran MiXCR on the 5' RACE reads; one entry per CDR3 protein. The repertoire holds roughly 53,000 distinct CDR3 sequences, with around 9.3% as singletons. This clonotype was found a few times. Its target is not known. Overall study findings and caveats: Comparison of clonotypes with VDJdb favored anti-spike CD8 responses while missing private and CD4 specificities.

V lost 3 bases, J lost 6 bases, and 11 bases lay in between. CDR1 SQVTM and CDR2 ANQGSEA come from the germline V gene. This CDR3 comprises 12 residues. The source material was whole blood. The V gene is TRBV29-1, the J gene TRBJ1-1, with D possibly being TRBD1 (6 bases). The sequence derives from an adult who was a healthcare worker with PCR-confirmed SARS-CoV-2 infection or an uninfected control (not recorded which). The chain's CDR3 is CSVDNRAAEAFF. The CDR3 DNA reads TGCAGCGTTGATAACAGGGCGGCTGAAGCTTTCTTT.